This T cell receptor (beta chain) was sequenced for a study of shared T cell receptors in the human thymus. Measured with immunoSEQ multiplex PCR; TCRdb has only the in-frame clones, and not every one. Seen here are hundreds of thousands of clones, more than 75% observed once, and the top ten hold 0.0095% to 0.012%. Germline V CDR1 and CDR2: MNHEY, SVGAGI. Trimming removed 6 bases from V and 4 bases from J; junction bases left unmatched: 8. The CDR3 runs 15 residues. The same data also went into a second study, on human thymus T cells. Per that study: The people who donated were healthy Finnish babies having corrective surgery for congenital heart defects. Thymic samples were excised during corrective heart operations. Use of V and J genes seemed skewed within the thymic and blood repertoires.

The source is a boy in the first two years of life with a congenital heart defect. V gene TRBV6-5 combines with J gene TRBJ2-7, with 11 bases fitting TRBD1. The sequenced material came from thymocytes. The CDR3, as DNA: TGTGCCAGCAGGGGGGACAGGGGGGCGAGGTACGAGCAGTACTTC. The encoded protein is CASRGDRGARYEQYF.